These T cell receptor beta chains were read from a single sample in a study of T cell responses to AZD1222 COVID-19 vaccine. Profiled with immunoSEQ multiplex PCR; TCRdb holds only in-frame clones, not every one. The repertoire has 100,000 to 150,000 clones, approximately 85% of them found once; the top ten carry under 8%. The material was peripheral blood, obtained 28 days after the second dose of the MenACWY control vaccine. Source of these receptors: an adult who received the MenACWY meningococcal vaccine as a control. Both conserved end residues are part of each CDR3. The order of the fields is clone size, V gene, J gene, D gene, CDR3 DNA, CDR3 protein. A D gene is named only where the DNA matches it firmly. The size of a clone is reported for some rows only, either as once, few or many, or as a class for expanded clones.

>few|TRBV4-2|TRBJ1-6|.
TGTGCCAGCAGCCCCCCTCTGGCCTCGGATTCACCCCTCCACTTT
CASSPPLASDSPLHF
>.|TRBV7-3|TRBJ2-2|.
TGTGCCAGCAGCTCAGGATCCGGGGAGCTGTTTTTT
CASSSGSGELFF
>.|TRBV24-1|TRBJ1-1|.
TGTGCCACCAGTGACCCTGGTAACACTGAAGCTTTCTTT
CATSDPGNTEAFF
>.|TRBV5-1|TRBJ1-1|TRBD1
TGCGCCAGCAGCTCAGTGACCGGGACAGGAGGTGAAGCTTTCTTT
CASSSVTGTGGEAFF
>.|TRBV7-3|TRBJ1-2|TRBD1
TGTGCCAGCAGCCTAGGACAGGGGTATGGCTACACCTTC
CASSLGQGYGYTF
>.|TRBV11-3|TRBJ1-1|TRBD1
TGTGCCAGTACTGGACAGGGAAGAGTGAACACTGAAGCTTTCTTT
CASTGQGRVNTEAFF
>.|TRBV7-3|TRBJ2-3|TRBD2
TGTGCCAGCAGCGTAATGGGAGGGCCGAATACGCAGTATTTT
CASSVMGGPNTQYF
>.|TRBV19|TRBJ1-1|.
TGTGCCAGTAGTATCTTTGGGGACCTGATGAACACTGAAGCTTTCTTT
CASSIFGDLMNTEAFF
>.|TRBV5-6|TRBJ1-2|.
TGTGCCAGCAGCTCAGGGAGGCGGGGGTTAAGCGGCTACACCTTC
CASSSGRRGLSGYTF
>once|TRBV2|TRBJ2-1|.
TGTGCCAGCAGTGATATTAATGAGCAGTTCTTC
CASSDINEQFF
>.|TRBV9|TRBJ2-7|.
TGTGCCAGCAGCGATCGGGACGGCCCCTACGAGCAGTACTTC
CASSDRDGPYEQYF
>.|TRBV11-3|TRBJ2-5|TRBD2
TGTGCCAGCAGCAAAGAGGGGACGGGAGGGGAGACCCAGTACTTC
CASSKEGTGGETQYF
>.|TRBV5-8|TRBJ1-6|.
TGTGCCAGCAGCCAGGGGACACGTAATAATTCACCCCTCCACTTT
CASSQGTRNNSPLHF
>.|TRBV11-2|TRBJ2-1|TRBD1
TGTGCCAGCAGCTTAACCAGACAGGGCCGGAGTGAGCAGTTCTTC
CASSLTRQGRSEQFF
>.|TRBV24-1|TRBJ1-2|.
TGTGCCACCAGTGACGGGGGGACTTACGGCTACACCTTC
CATSDGGTYGYTF
>.|TRBV4-3|TRBJ1-1|.
TGCGCCAGCAGCCAGGAGGGAAGGGACACTGAAGCTTTCTTT
CASSQEGRDTEAFF
>.|TRBV6-1|TRBJ1-2|.
TGTGCCAGCAGTGTAAGGACGCGTGTGGGCCGTAACTATGGCTACACCTTC
CASSVRTRVGRNYGYTF
>.|TRBV3-1/TRBV3-2|TRBJ2-7|.
TGTGCCAGCAGCCAAGATCGGGACGATACCTACGAGCAGTACTTC
CASSQDRDDTYEQYF
>.|TRBV2|TRBJ2-2|TRBD1
TGTGCCAGCAGTGAGACAGGGTTAAACACCGGGGAGCTGTTTTTT
CASSETGLNTGELFF
>.|TRBV5-4|TRBJ2-5|.
TGTGCCAGCAGCCGAGGGGGAGGGGAAGAGACCCAGTACTTC
CASSRGGGEETQYF
>once|TRBV28|TRBJ2-4|TRBD1
TGTGCCAGCAGTGGGACAGGGAAAGGAGGTACCAAAAACATTCAGTACTTC
CASSGTGKGGTKNIQYF
>.|TRBV7-2|TRBJ1-1|.
TGTGCCAGCAGCCCTCAAATACAGAACACTGAAGCTTTCTTT
CASSPQIQNTEAFF
>few|TRBV2|TRBJ2-2|TRBD2
TGTGCCAGCAGTGAAATCGAGGGACTAGCTCGCCCCGGGGAGCTGTTTTTT
CASSEIEGLARPGELFF